Listed here is a single T cell receptor (beta chain). Produced via immunoSEQ multiplex PCR; TCRdb's table is partial and in-frame only. This repertoire shows 45,000 to 70,000 clones, around 84% found once; its top ten account for 13%. This sample stems from a study of blood T cell repertoires in COVID-19. The germline V gene encodes CDR1 SGHTA and CDR2 FQGNSA. With V trimmed by 2 bases and J by 6 bases, 10 bases remained unmatched. The CDR3 covers 16 residues. The origin of this receptor is a woman older than 75 with acute or convalescent COVID-19. The V gene is TRBV7-2, the J gene TRBJ2-5; TRBD2 aligns across 9 bases. Sequenced input: peripheral blood. The CDR3 DNA is TGTGCCAGCAGCTTAAGTTTAGCGGGGGAGGTGAAGACCCAGTACTTC. Translated, it gives CASSLSLAGEVKTQYF.